A single sample gave rise to the 29 T cell receptor beta chains below, sequenced in a study of T cell repertoires in cytomegalovirus infection. These TCRs are of unknown antigen specificity. Each CDR3 protein is one row after TCRdb ran MiXCR on the reads. The sample includes 230,000 or so distinct CDR3 sequences, roughly 34% of them seen just once. The sample here was CD8+ T cells from cultured PBMCs, taken from culture after CMV antigen stimulation. The receptors originated from a human donor in good health (CMV status not recorded). Some clones in this sample may be carry-over from other donors' samples.

This clonotype was counted a few times. The J gene is TRBJ1-1, the V gene TRBV7-8; D gene unclear. V shed 1 base and J shed 2 bases, with 8 bases lying between them. The CDR3 is 14 residues long. CDR1 and CDR2 from the germline V gene are SGHVS and FQNEAQ. CDR3 DNA: TGTGCCAGCAGCTTAGGTCCCGAAAACACTGAAGCTTTCTTT. It yields the protein CASSLGPENTEAFF.

This clonotype was seen a few times. The chain uses TRBV6-5 and TRBJ2-1; D call uncertain. The CDR3 is 15 amino acids. From germline, CDR1 is MNHEY and CDR2 SVGAGI. V dropped 4 bases and J dropped 8 bases, with 18 bases sitting between them. The CDR3 DNA follows: TGTGCCAGCAGTTTAGGGTCGTACCTTATCGATGAGCAGTTCTTC. Translating gives CASSLGSYLIDEQFF.

V usage is TRBV2 and J usage is TRBJ2-1; no clear D. Deletions cut 1 base from V and 2 bases from J, with 12 bases between. This CDR3 region has 16 residues. Germline-derived CDR1 and CDR2 are SNHLY and FYNNEI. The CDR3 loop reads CASSEGSRLPYNEQFF. The CDR3 region has the DNA TGTGCCAGCAGTGAAGGATCTAGATTGCCCTACAATGAGCAGTTCTTC.

The chain carries TRBV5-5 and TRBJ1-5; 7 nucleotides agree with TRBD1. The junction had 5 bases not matched to a gene; V was cut back by 2 bases and J by 0 bases. The CDR3 length is 16 residues. CDR1 is SGHKS, CDR2 YYEKEE, per germline (reference sequence). CDR3 in amino acids: CASSFGQVGSNQPQHF. The CDR3 DNA follows: TGTGCCAGCAGCTTCGGACAGGTCGGTAGCAATCAGCCCCAGCATTTT.

V usage is TRBV27 and J usage is TRBJ2-5; 8 nucleotides line up with TRBD2. The CDR3 is made up of 15 amino acids. Germline V gene data show CDR1 as MNHEY and CDR2 as SMNVEV (reference sequence). Trimming at V came to 7 bases and at J to 2 bases, leaving 9 bases not matched to a gene. For the CDR3, the DNA is TGTGCCAGCACGTCGACTAGCGAGGAACAAGAGACCCAGTACTTC. Translated, it gives CASTSTSEEQETQYF.

The CDR3 region is CATSRDRGLGYTF. CDR3 in DNA: TGTGCCACCAGCAGAGACAGGGGGCTTGGCTACACCTTC. The chain couples TRBV15 to TRBJ1-2; the match to TRBD1 covers 8 bases. The CDR3 is made up of 13 amino acids. Germline CDR1 reads LNHNV; CDR2 reads YYDKDF (reference sequence). The V and J ends lost 0 bases and 7 bases, in that order; junction bases with no gene match: 1.

About this clonotype: A much larger clone differs from this one at a single base, so this may be a read error. CDR3 loop: CTSSPWTSGRAMPYNEQFF. The CDR3 nucleotides read TGTACCAGCAGCCCCTGGACTAGCGGGAGGGCCATGCCCTACAATGAGCAGTTCTTC. The chain employs TRBV7-2 and TRBJ2-1; 15 bases line up with TRBD2. With V trimmed by 5 bases and J by 2 bases, 10 bases remained unmatched. Germline-derived CDR1 and CDR2 are SGHTA and FQGNSA. This CDR3 comprises 19 residues.

The gene calls are TRBV7-6 and TRBJ2-1; D perhaps matches TRBD2 (7 bases). CDR3 size: 17 residues. Trimming removed 5 bases from V and 7 bases from J, with 24 bases in between. The germline V gene encodes CDR1 SGHVS and CDR2 FNYEAQ. This CDR3 reads CASSQKKGGLTSNEQFF. CDR3 in DNA: TGTGCCAGCAGCCAAAAAAAGGGGGGGCTAACGTCGAATGAGCAGTTCTTC.

CDR3 protein: CATSGGSPYEQYF. The DNA of the CDR3 is TGTGCCACCAGTGGAGGGTCCCCCTACGAGCAGTACTTC. The rearrangement links TRBV24-1 to TRBJ2-7; D perhaps matches TRBD2 (5 bases). V lost 5 bases to trimming and J lost 2 bases, with 9 bases between them. The CDR3 spans 13 residues. Germline CDR1 reads KGHDR; CDR2 reads SFDVKD.

The rearrangement uses TRBV7-9 and TRBJ2-1, with 7 bases aligning to TRBD2. The CDR3 is 13 residues long. From germline, CDR1 is SEHNR and CDR2 FQNEAQ (reference sequence). V lost 3 bases to trimming and J lost 10 bases; unmatched junction nucleotides: 6. The CDR3 nucleotides are TGTGCCAGCAGCTTCACGGGAGGACAAGAGCAGTTCTTC. It encodes CASSFTGGQEQFF.

This clonotype showed up just a few times. V and J are TRBV7-2 and TRBJ2-2, with 9 positions matching TRBD2. Germline loops: CDR1 SGHTA, CDR2 FQGNSA. This CDR3 has 16 residues. Trimming at V came to 4 bases and at J to 3 bases, leaving 6 bases not matched to a gene. The CDR3 nucleotides read TGTGCCAGCAGCTCTACCAGGACTAGCGACACCGGGGAGCTGTTTTTT. This encodes CASSSTRTSDTGELFF.

The CDR3 protein is CASKADRANTGELFF. The CDR3 bases are TGTGCCAGCAAAGCGGACAGGGCGAACACCGGGGAGCTGTTTTTT. The gene calls are TRBV2 and TRBJ2-2, with 8 positions matching TRBD1. With 7 bases clipped from V and 0 bases from J, the junction kept 4 bases outside the gene matches. The germline V gene encodes CDR1 SNHLY and CDR2 FYNNEI. The CDR3 runs to 15 residues.

The V call is TRBV7-3, the J call TRBJ2-2; either TRBD1 or TRBD2 may fit D (5 bases each). The V end lost 2 bases, the J end lost 6 bases, and 10 bases lay between the germline ends. Germline values: CDR1 SGHTA, CDR2 FQGTGA. This CDR3 has 14 amino acids. DNA for the CDR3: TGTGCCAGCAGCTTACCTCAGGGAGCCGGGGAGCTGTTTTTT. Amino acids: CASSLPQGAGELFF.

The chain links TRBV7-3 to TRBJ2-7; maybe TRBD2 (6 bases). Germline values: CDR1 SGHTA, CDR2 FQGTGA. CDR3 length: 13 residues. Between the trimmed V and J ends, which lost 0 bases and 6 bases, there was a span of 9 bases. The CDR3 DNA reads as TGTGCCAGCAGCTTAACTGCGACTAGCGAGCAGTACTTC. Its protein is CASSLTATSEQYF.

The chain has TRBV27 and TRBJ1-4, with D uncertain. V was cut by 4 bases and J by 3 bases, with 6 bases left in between. The CDR3 loop spans 13 amino acids. Germline V CDR1 and CDR2: MNHEY, SMNVEV (reference sequence). CDR3 in amino acids: CASSSQANEKLFF. For the CDR3, the DNA is TGTGCCAGCAGTTCCCAGGCTAATGAAAAACTGTTTTTT.

This clonotype was seen only a few times. The V and J genes are TRBV7-2 and TRBJ2-1; no reliable D call. The CDR3 loop spans 17 amino acids. V was clipped by 1 base and J by 4 bases, with 17 bases between them. The germline CDR1 and CDR2 sequences are SGHTA and FQGNSA. The CDR3 DNA is TGTGCCAGCAGCTTAGGTCCCACACCGACACAGTACAATGAGCAGTTCTTC. Its translation is CASSLGPTPTQYNEQFF.

In its sample, this clonotype was seen many times. The rearrangement uses TRBV7-9 and TRBJ2-3; tentatively, D is TRBD2 (5 bases). This CDR3 comprises 16 residues. The germline gives CDR1 SEHNR, CDR2 FQNEAQ (reference sequence). V was shortened by 3 bases and J by 6 bases, with 19 bases between the two germline ends. The CDR3 DNA is TGTGCCAGCAGCTTGCGGAAGGGCGAAGGCGGGGATACGCAGTATTTT. It codes for CASSLRKGEGGDTQYF.

Only a few counts were recorded for this clonotype. The J gene is TRBJ2-1, the V gene TRBV20-1, with 10 bases fitting TRBD1. Germline values: CDR1 DFQATT, CDR2 SNEGSKA (reference sequence). The CDR3 consists of 12 residues. This chain's CDR3 is CRTGGKHNEQFF. In DNA form, the CDR3 reads TGCAGGACAGGGGGCAAACACAATGAGCAGTTCTTC.

This clonotype was counted between two and nine times. The rearrangement links TRBV7-9 to TRBJ1-1; TRBD1 matches at 7 bases. J was trimmed by 4 bases and V by 3 bases; bases with no gene match: 2. The CDR3 spans 13 residues. Germline CDR1 SEHNR, CDR2 FQNEAQ (reference sequence). The CDR3 sequence is CASSFDRATEAFF. In DNA, the CDR3 is TGTGCCAGCAGCTTTGACAGGGCCACTGAAGCTTTCTTT.

J is TRBJ1-6 and V is TRBV6-1; D is unresolved. Per germline, CDR1 MNHNS and CDR2 SASEGT. This CDR3 is built from 15 residues. Trimming shortened V by 2 bases and J by 8 bases, and 13 bases separated the two germline ends. The CDR3 loop is CASSEIRDGHSPLHF. In DNA form, the CDR3 reads TGTGCCAGCAGTGAAATCCGCGACGGGCATTCACCCCTCCACTTT.

The J gene is TRBJ2-1, the V gene TRBV7-2; D may match TRBD1 or TRBD2 (6 bases each). The V and J ends lost 6 bases and 4 bases respectively, with 16 bases between them. This CDR3 comprises 15 residues. Germline CDR1 reads SGHTA; CDR2 reads FQGNSA. This CDR3 is CASRSRGTQYNEQFF. CDR3 DNA: TGTGCCAGCAGGTCCCGGGGGACACAATACAATGAGCAGTTCTTC.

The rearrangement links TRBV3-1 to TRBJ2-1; no clear D. The CDR3 extends over 15 amino acids. Per germline, CDR1 LGHDT and CDR2 YNNKEL (reference sequence). The V end lost 0 bases, the J end lost 2 bases, and 8 bases lay between the germline ends. CDR3 residues: CASSQEGTTYNEQFF. CDR3 nucleotides: TGTGCCAGCAGCCAAGAGGGAACCACCTACAATGAGCAGTTCTTC.

The genes are TRBV7-8 and TRBJ2-1; no definite D call. CDR3 length: 17 amino acids. The germline V gene encodes CDR1 SGHVS and CDR2 FQNEAQ. V was pared by 1 base and J by 0 bases, with 13 bases between. The CDR3 loop reads CASSLDVESSSYNEQFF. DNA for the CDR3: TGTGCCAGCAGCTTAGATGTGGAGTCGAGCTCCTACAATGAGCAGTTCTTC.

This clonotype has at least ten counts. The gene calls are TRBV7-2 and TRBJ2-5; TRBD2 matches 7 bases. V was pared by 4 bases and J by 5 bases, with 10 bases of the junction left unmatched. The CDR3 is 15 residues long. CDR1 is SGHTA, CDR2 FQGNSA, per germline. CDR3 sequence (DNA): TGTGCCAGCAGCTCTGGACTAGTGGGACTGGAGACCCAGTACTTC. Translating gives CASSSGLVGLETQYF.

The gene calls are TRBV12-3 or TRBV12-4 and TRBJ2-5; no definite D call. The CDR3 extends over 15 amino acids. Trimming pared 3 bases from V and 1 base from J, leaving 12 bases between. CDR3 amino acids: CASSLSVSLQETQYF. The DNA of the CDR3 is TGTGCCAGCAGTTTGAGCGTAAGTCTCCAAGAGACCCAGTACTTC.

This clonotype has only a few counts. The rearrangement links TRBV6-1 to TRBJ2-3; TRBD2 matches 9 bases. V was clipped by 6 bases and J by 5 bases; unmatched bases: 15. The CDR3 length is 17 residues. Germline V gene lookup returns CDR1 MNHNS and CDR2 SASEGT. The chain's CDR3 is CASSPDGAGGEEDTQYF. DNA for the CDR3: TGTGCCAGCAGCCCGGATGGAGCGGGGGGCGAGGAAGATACGCAGTATTTT.

The chain combines TRBV7-2 with TRBJ2-7; possible D gene TRBD1, 5 bases. V gave up 6 bases and J gave up 4 bases, with 16 bases separating them. This CDR3 is 14 amino acids long. In germline, CDR1 is SGHTA, CDR2 FQGNSA. The DNA of the CDR3 is TGTGCCAGCAGTCCCTCGGCAGCAGGGTACGAGCAGTACTTC. This gives the protein CASSPSAAGYEQYF.

The V and J genes are TRBV28 and TRBJ1-5, with a possible D match to TRBD1 (6 bases). V was clipped by 5 bases and J by 0 bases, with 26 bases between them. The germline V gene encodes CDR1 MDHEN and CDR2 SYDVKM. The CDR3 totals 20 residues. CDR3: CASSPLWMGTPGYSNQPQHF. DNA of the CDR3: TGTGCCAGCAGTCCCCTCTGGATGGGGACACCGGGATATAGCAATCAGCCCCAGCATTTT.

The chain employs TRBV7-6 and TRBJ2-3, with D possibly TRBD2 on 6 matching bases. This CDR3 region has 14 residues. Germline CDR1 and CDR2: SGHVS and FNYEAQ. Trimming shortened V by 1 base and J by 4 bases, and 9 bases separated the two germline ends. CDR3 sequence: CASSLEWGADTQYF. CDR3 sequence (DNA): TGTGCCAGCAGCTTAGAATGGGGGGCAGATACGCAGTATTTT.